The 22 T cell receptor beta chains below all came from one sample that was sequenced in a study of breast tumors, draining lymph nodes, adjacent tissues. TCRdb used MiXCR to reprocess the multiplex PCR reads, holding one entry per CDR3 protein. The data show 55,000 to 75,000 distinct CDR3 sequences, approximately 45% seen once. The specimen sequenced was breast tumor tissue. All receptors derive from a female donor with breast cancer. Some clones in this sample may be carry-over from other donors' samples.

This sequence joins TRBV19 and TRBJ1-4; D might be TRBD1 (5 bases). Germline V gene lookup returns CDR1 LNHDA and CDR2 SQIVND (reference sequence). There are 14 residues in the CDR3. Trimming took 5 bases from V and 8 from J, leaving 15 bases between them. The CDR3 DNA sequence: TGTGCCAGTAGTCCACAAGCGGGGACGGAAAAACTGTTTTTT. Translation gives CASSPQAGTEKLFF.

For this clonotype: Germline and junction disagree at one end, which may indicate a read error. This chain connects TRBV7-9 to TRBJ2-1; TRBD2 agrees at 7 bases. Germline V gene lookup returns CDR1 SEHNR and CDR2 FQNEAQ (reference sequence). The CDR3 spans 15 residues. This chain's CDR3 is CASSSYTGDYNEQLF. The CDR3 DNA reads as TGTGCCAGCAGTTCCTACACCGGGGACTACAATGAGCAGCTCTTC.

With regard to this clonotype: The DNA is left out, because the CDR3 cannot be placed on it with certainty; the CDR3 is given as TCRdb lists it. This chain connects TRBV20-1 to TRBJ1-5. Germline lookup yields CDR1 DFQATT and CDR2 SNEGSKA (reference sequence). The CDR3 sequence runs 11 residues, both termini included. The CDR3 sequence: CSVARGSYEHF.

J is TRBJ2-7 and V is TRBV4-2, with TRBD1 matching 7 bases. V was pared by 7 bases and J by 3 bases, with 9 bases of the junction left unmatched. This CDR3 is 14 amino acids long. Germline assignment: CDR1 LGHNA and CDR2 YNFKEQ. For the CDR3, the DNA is TGTGCCAGCACCCCCGGGACAGAAAACTACGAGCAGTACTTC. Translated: CASTPGTENYEQYF.

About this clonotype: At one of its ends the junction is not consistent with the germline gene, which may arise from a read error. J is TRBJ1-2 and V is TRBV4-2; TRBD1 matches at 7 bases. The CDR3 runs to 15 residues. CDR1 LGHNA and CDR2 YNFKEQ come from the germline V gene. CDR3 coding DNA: TGTGCCGGCAGCCAAGGCGCAGGGGGAGGCTATGGCTACACCTTC. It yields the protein CAGSQGAGGGYGYTF.

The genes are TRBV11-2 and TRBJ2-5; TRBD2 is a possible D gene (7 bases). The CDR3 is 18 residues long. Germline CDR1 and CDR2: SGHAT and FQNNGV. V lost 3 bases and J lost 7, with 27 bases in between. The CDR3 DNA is TGTGCCAGCAGCTTTCAATGGGGGGCTAGCGGATATCCTGGGACCCAGTACTTC. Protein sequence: CASSFQWGASGYPGTQYF. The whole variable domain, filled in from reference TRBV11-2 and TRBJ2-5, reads EAGVAQSPRYKIIEKRQSVAFWCNPISGHATLYWYQQILGQGPKLLIQFQNNGVVDDSQLPKDRFSAERLKGVDSTLKIQPAKLEDSAVYLCASSFQWGASGYPGTQYFGPGTRLLVL.

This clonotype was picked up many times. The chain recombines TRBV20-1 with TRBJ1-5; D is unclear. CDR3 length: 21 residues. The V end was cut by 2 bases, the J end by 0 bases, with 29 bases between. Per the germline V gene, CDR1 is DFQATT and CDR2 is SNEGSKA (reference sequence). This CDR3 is CSARSEIEGLRSPYSNQPQHF. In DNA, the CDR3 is TGCAGTGCTAGAAGCGAGATAGAAGGGCTTCGCTCCCCCTATAGCAATCAGCCCCAGCATTTT.

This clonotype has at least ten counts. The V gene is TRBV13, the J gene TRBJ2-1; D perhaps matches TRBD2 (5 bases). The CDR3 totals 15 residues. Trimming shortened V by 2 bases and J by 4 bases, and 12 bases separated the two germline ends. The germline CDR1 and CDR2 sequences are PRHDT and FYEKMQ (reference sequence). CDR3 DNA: TGTGCCAGCAGCTTACGAGGACTTAGGTACAATGAGCAGTTCTTC. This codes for CASSLRGLRYNEQFF.

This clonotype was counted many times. The chain's CDR3 is CASSSTRVYGELFF. The CDR3 nucleotides read TGTGCCAGCAGCTCCACCCGGGTATACGGGGAGCTGTTTTTT. The J gene is TRBJ2-2, the V gene TRBV7-6; no clear D. The CDR3 spans 14 residues. V shed 4 bases and J shed 7 bases, with 13 bases lying between them. Germline values: CDR1 SGHVS, CDR2 FNYEAQ.

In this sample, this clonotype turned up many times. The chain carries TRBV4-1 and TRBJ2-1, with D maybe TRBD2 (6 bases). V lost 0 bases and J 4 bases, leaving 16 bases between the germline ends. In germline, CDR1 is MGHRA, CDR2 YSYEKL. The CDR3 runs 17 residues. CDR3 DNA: TGCGCCAGCAGCCAAGATGAAACTAGCACCGATTACAATGAGCAGTTCTTC. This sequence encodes CASSQDETSTDYNEQFF.

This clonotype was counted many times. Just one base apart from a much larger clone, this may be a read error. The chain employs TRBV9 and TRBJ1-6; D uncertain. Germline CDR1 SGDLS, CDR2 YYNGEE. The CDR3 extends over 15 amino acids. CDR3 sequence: CASSVVPGGSSPPHF. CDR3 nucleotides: TGTGCCAGCAGCGTAGTTCCAGGAGGAAGTTCACCCCCCCACTTT.

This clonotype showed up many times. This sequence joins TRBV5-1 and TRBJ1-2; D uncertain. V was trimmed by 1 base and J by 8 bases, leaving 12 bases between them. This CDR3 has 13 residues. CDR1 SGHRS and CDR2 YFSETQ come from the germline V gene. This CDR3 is CASSLSSIGGYTF. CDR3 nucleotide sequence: TGCGCCAGCAGCTTGAGTAGTATAGGAGGCTACACCTTC.

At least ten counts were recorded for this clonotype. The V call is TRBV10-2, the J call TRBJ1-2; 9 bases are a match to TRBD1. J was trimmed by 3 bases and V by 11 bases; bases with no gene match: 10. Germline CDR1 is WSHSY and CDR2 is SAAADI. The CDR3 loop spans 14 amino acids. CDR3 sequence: CAGRDRESHYGYTF. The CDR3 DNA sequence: TGCGCCGGCCGGGACAGGGAAAGCCACTATGGCTACACCTTC.

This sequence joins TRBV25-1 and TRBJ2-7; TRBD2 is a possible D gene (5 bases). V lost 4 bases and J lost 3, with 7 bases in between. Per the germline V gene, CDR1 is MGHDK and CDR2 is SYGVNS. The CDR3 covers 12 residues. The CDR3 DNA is TGTGCCAGCAGTGCGGGGAACTACGAGCAGTACTTC. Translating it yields CASSAGNYEQYF.

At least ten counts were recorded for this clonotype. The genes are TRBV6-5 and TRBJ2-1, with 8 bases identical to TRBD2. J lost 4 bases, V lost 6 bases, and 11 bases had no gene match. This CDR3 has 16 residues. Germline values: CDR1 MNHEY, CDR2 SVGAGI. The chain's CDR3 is CASRQIGLARYNEQFF. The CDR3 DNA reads TGTGCCAGCAGGCAGATAGGACTAGCCCGATACAATGAGCAGTTCTTC.

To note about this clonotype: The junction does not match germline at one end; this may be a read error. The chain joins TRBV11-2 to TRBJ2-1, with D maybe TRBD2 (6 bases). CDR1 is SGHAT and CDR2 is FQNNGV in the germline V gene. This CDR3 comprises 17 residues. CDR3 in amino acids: CASSPSGDLSPYNEQFF. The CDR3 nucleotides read TGCGCCAGCAGCCCCTCCGGGGACTTGAGCCCCTACAATGAGCAGTTCTTC.

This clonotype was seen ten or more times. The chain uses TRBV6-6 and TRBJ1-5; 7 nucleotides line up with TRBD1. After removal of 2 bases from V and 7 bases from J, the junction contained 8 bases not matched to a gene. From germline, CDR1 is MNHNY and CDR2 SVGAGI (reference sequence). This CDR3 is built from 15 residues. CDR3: CASSYRQGRWQPQHF. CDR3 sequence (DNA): TGTGCCAGCAGTTACCGACAGGGTAGGTGGCAGCCCCAGCATTTT.

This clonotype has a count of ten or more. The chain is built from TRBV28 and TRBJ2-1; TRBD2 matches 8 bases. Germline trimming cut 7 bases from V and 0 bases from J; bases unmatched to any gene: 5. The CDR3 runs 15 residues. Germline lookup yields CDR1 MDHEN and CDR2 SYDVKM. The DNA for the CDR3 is TGTGCCAGCACCCCGAGCGGGAGCTCCTACAATGAGCAGTTCTTC. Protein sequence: CASTPSGSSYNEQFF.

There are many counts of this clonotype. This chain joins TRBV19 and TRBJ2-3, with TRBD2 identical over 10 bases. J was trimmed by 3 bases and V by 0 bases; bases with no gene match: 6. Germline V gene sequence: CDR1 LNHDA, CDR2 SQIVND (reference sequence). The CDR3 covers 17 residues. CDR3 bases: TGTGCCAGTAGTATAGATTCCAGCGGGAGGGGGACAGATACGCAGTATTTT. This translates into CASSIDSSGRGTDTQYF.

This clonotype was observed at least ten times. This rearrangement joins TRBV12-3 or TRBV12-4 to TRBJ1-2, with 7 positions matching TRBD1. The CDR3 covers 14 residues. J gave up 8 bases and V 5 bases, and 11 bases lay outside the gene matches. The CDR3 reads CASSADRVRRGYTF. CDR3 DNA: TGTGCCAGCAGTGCCGACAGGGTCAGGAGGGGCTACACCTTC.

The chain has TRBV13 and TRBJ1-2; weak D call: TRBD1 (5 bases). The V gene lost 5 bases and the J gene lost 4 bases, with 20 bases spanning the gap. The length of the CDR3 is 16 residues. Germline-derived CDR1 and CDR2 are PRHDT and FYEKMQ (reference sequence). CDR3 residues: CASSPGGGSVAYGYTF. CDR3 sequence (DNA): TGTGCCAGCAGCCCAGGCGGGGGTAGCGTGGCCTATGGCTACACCTTC.

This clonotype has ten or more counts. CDR3 loop: CASSFLQYNEQFF. Written as DNA, the CDR3 is TGTGCCAGCAGTTTTCTACAGTACAATGAGCAGTTCTTC. The chain carries TRBV12-3 or TRBV12-4 and TRBJ2-1; D gene ambiguous. V was clipped by 3 bases and J by 4 bases, with 7 bases between them. The CDR3 totals 13 residues.